These T cell receptor beta chains were read from a single sample in a study of cytomegalovirus exposure and HLA in healthy donors. Assay: immunoSEQ multiplex PCR; the TCRdb copy retains only in-frame clones and omits some. This table has 200,000 or so clones, over 65% appearing once. Sequenced material: PBMCs. The receptors come from a woman aged 18-35 years in good health and CMV-seronegative. CDR3s include the opening cysteine and the closing phenylalanine or tryptophan. Fields, in order: D gene, V gene, clone size, J gene, CDR3 protein, CDR3 DNA. D genes are given only for firm matches. The listing skips clone size in some rows; elsewhere it reads once, few, many or a size class.

.	TRBV5-8	.	TRBJ1-5	CASSLGVRENQPQHF	TGTGCCAGCAGCTTGGGGGTCCGAGAAAATCAGCCCCAGCATTTT
TRBD2	TRBV6-5	.	TRBJ2-5	CASKTGGRFRETQYF	TGTGCCAGCAAGACAGGCGGGAGGTTCCGAGAGACCCAGTACTTC
TRBD1	TRBV11-2	.	TRBJ1-2	CASSLIGQGAVGYTF	TGTGCCAGCAGCTTAATCGGGCAGGGGGCCGTTGGCTACACCTTC
TRBD1	TRBV5-1	.	TRBJ1-1	CASSPQGDQAFF	TGCGCCAGCAGCCCACAGGGGGACCAAGCTTTCTTT
.	TRBV9	few	TRBJ2-7	CASSVGGGGREQYF	TGTGCCAGCAGCGTAGGCGGAGGGGGACGCGAGCAGTACTTC
.	TRBV6-1	.	TRBJ1-4	CASSEAVRGSATNEKLFF	TGTGCCAGCAGTGAAGCCGTTCGAGGCTCTGCAACTAATGAAAAACTGTTTTTT
.	TRBV27	once	TRBJ2-7	CASSSPSYEQYF	TGTGCCAGCAGTTCGCCCTCCTACGAGCAGTACTTC
TRBD2	TRBV29-1	few	TRBJ2-1	CSVSGLAGVGGNGEQFF	TGCAGCGTTTCCGGACTAGCGGGAGTCGGAGGTAATGGTGAGCAGTTCTTC
.	TRBV6-1	.	TRBJ2-5	CASSVGAGQETQYF	TGTGCCAGCAGTGTTGGGGCGGGACAAGAGACCCAGTACTTC
TRBD2	TRBV13	.	TRBJ2-7	CASSLGAGGHSYEQYF	TGTGCCAGCAGCCTCGGGGCGGGAGGCCACTCCTACGAGCAGTACTTC
TRBD1	TRBV25-1	.	TRBJ2-7	CASSAGQGGYEQYF	TGTGCCAGCAGTGCGGGACAGGGTGGCTACGAGCAGTACTTC
.	TRBV6-1	.	TRBJ2-5	CASTLLGESETQYF	TGTGCCAGCACCCTGCTGGGGGAAAGCGAGACCCAGTACTTC
.	TRBV28	many	TRBJ1-2	CASSGAERGYTF	TGTGCCAGTTCCGGGGCAGAGAGGGGCTACACCTTC